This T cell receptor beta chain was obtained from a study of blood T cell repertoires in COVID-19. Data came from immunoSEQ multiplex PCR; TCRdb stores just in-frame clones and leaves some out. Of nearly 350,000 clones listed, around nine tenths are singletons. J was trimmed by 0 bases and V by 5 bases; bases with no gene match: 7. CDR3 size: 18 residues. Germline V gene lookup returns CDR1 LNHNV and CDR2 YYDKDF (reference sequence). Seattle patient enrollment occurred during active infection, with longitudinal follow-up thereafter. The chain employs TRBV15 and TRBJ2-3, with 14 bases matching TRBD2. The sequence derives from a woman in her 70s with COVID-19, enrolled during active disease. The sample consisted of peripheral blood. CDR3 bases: TGTGCCACCAGCGCCCGACTAGCGGGGGGGTCTAGCACAGATACGCAGTATTTT. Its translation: CATSARLAGGSSTDTQYF.